The present entry profiles one T cell receptor beta chain with its context. No antigen is known for it. The data derive from a study of CD8+CD57+ T cells in acquired aplastic anemia. Background on the study: Quantities of DNA derived from sorted CD4+ and CD8+ cells averaged around 3 ug. Broader study findings: CD8+ Simpson's diversity in patients was not significantly different from that in controls. Around 29 shared CD8+ CDR3s appeared highly expressed within patients' immunodominant clones.

Trimming shortened V by 7 bases and J by 4 bases, and 11 bases separated the two germline ends. Germline V gene data show CDR1 as ENHRY and CDR2 as SYGVKD. The CDR3 contains 13 residues. According to the study, genomic DNA was the template for TCR beta VDJ and CDR3 profiling. TCRdb re-derived calls from the reads in MiXCR, one entry per CDR3 protein. Of a few hundred thousand distinct CDR3 sequences in the sample, over 60% are singletons; the top ten hold less than 30%. The source is a human donor in good health. The chain recombines TRBV10-3 with TRBJ1-3, with D perhaps TRBD1 (6 bases). The sequenced material came from sorted CD4+, CD8+, or CD8+CD57+ T cells (not recorded which) from PBMCs. The chain's CDR3 is CAITKQGGNTIYF. The CDR3, as DNA: TGTGCCATCACAAAACAGGGAGGAAACACCATATATTTT.